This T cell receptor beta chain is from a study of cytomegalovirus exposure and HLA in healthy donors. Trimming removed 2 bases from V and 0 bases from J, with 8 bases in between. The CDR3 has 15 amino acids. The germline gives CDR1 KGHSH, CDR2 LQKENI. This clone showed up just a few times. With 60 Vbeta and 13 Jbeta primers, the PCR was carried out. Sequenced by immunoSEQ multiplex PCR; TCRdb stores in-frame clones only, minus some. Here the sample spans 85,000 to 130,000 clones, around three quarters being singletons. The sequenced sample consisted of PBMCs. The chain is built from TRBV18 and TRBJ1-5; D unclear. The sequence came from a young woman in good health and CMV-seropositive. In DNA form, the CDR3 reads TGTGCCAGCTCACCATCGGGTAATAGCAATCAGCCCCAGCATTTT. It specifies CASSPSGNSNQPQHF.